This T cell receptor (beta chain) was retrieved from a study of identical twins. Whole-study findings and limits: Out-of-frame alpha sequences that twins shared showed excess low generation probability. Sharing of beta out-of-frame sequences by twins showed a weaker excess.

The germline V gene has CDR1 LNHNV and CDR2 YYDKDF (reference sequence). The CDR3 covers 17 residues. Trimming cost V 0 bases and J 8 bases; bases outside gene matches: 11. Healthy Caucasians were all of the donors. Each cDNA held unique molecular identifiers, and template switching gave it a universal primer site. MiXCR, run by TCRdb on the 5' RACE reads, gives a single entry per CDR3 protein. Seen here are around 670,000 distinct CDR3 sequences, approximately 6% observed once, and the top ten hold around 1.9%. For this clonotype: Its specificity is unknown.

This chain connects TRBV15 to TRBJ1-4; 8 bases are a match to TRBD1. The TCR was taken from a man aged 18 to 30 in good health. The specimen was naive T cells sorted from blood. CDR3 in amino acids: CATSRDYSPGQAEKLFF. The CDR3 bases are TGTGCCACCAGCAGAGATTATAGCCCGGGACAGGCCGAAAAACTGTTTTTT.